The present entry profiles one T cell receptor (beta chain) with its context. Its specificity is not known. This specimen belongs to a study of T cells in Graves' hyperthyroidism and ophthalmopathy. For the study at large: Upon initial diagnosis and before any treatment, peripheral blood was collected.

Study-level results: Most thyroid clonotypes expanded above 0.001 appeared in blood too.

The CDR3 loop spans 14 amino acids. Trimming took off 0 bases at V and 2 bases at J, with 11 bases between the two ends. Germline loops: CDR1 SQVTM, CDR2 ANQGSEA. The source material, RNA transcripts, was used to amplify TCR beta CDR3 regions. Primed by the HTBI set, a first-round RT-PCR was run on the TCR CDR3. Each CDR3 protein is one row after TCRdb ran MiXCR on the multiplex PCR reads. The sample shows fewer than 450,000 distinct CDR3 sequences, under 20% of them seen only once. V usage is TRBV29-1 and J usage is TRBJ2-7, with D uncertain. The TCR comes from a young man with Graves' ophthalmopathy. Sequenced input: blood. CDR3 coding DNA: TGCAGCGTTGAAGATCCCGGCACCACCTACGAGCAGTACTTC. Translation: CSVEDPGTTYEQYF.